The 10 T cell receptor beta chains given below trace back to one sample, sequenced in a study of post-analysis software for immune sequencing data. General study results and limits: Patients had higher frequencies than controls of roughly five TRBV segments, including TRBV5-6, TRBV5-1 and TRBV20-1.

No antigens are known for them. Unique molecular identifiers tagged the TCR beta cDNA libraries. MiXCR, applied by TCRdb to the PCR reads, yields one record per CDR3 protein. The table shows about 680,000 distinct CDR3 sequences, with 59% occurring only once. Sequenced input: blood. These receptors all come from a girl under 10 years old with multiple sclerosis.

The genes are TRBV6-6 and TRBJ1-2; D not resolved. CDR1 and CDR2 (germline): MNHNY, SVGAGI (reference sequence). The CDR3 has 14 amino acids. V lost 3 bases and J lost 0, with 8 bases in between. Written as DNA, the CDR3 is TGTGCCAGCAGTTATCCAGAACCTAACTATGGCTACACCTTC. Translating it yields CASSYPEPNYGYTF.

This clonotype was counted between two and nine times. The V and J genes are TRBV12-5 and TRBJ2-3; D call uncertain. Trimming took off 6 bases at V and 2 bases at J, with 9 bases between the two ends. Germline V gene sequence: CDR1 LGHNT, CDR2 FRNRAP. The CDR3 is made up of 13 amino acids. The CDR3 DNA is TGTGCTAGTGGCTTTACTCCCACAGATACGCAGTATTTT. The encoded protein is CASGFTPTDTQYF.

The chain employs TRBV20-1 and TRBJ2-5, with 7 bases aligning to TRBD1. The J call may be in error: the DNA end matches TRBJ2-7 better. The CDR3 is 13 residues long. Germline values: CDR1 DFQATT, CDR2 SNEGSKA (reference sequence). The CDR3 coding sequence is TGCAGTGCTAGAGTGAGAAGGGGGCACGAGCAGTACTTC. This translates into CSARVRRGHEQYF.

Here the CDR3 reads CASSFSLYNSPLHF. In nucleotides, the CDR3 is TGTGCCAGCAGTTTCTCGCTCTATAATTCACCCCTCCACTTT. The chain links TRBV12-3 or TRBV12-4 to TRBJ1-6; D remains unclear. The CDR3 sequence is 14 residues long. Trimming stripped 3 bases from V and 3 bases from J, with 6 bases between.

The chain links TRBV7-2 to TRBJ1-2, with no clear D. The germline V gene has CDR1 SGHTA and CDR2 FQGNSA. The CDR3 spans 14 residues. V was trimmed by 6 bases and J by 8 bases, leaving 19 bases between them. CDR3 DNA: TGTGCCAGCAGGTCCTATGCGCCCTATCAGGGCTACACCTTC. Its protein product is CASRSYAPYQGYTF. The variable domain in full, with the rest retrieved from reference TRBV7-2 and TRBJ1-2, is GAGVSQSPSNKVTEKGKDVELRCDPISGHTALYWYRQSLGQGLEFLIYFQGNSAPDKSGLPSDRFSAERTGGSVSTLTIQRTQQEDSAVYLCASRSYAPYQGYTFGSGTRLTVV.

The CDR3 DNA sequence: TGTGCCAGCAGCATGAGCGGGGGCCCCCACAATGAGCAGTTCTTC. This translates into CASSMSGGPHNEQFF. The chain employs TRBV7-2 and TRBJ2-1; 8 bases fit TRBD2. V shed 5 bases and J 5 bases; nucleotides not matched to a gene: 8. The CDR3 runs 15 residues. Germline loops: CDR1 SGHTA, CDR2 FQGNSA.

This clonotype was counted a few times. The chain couples TRBV4-1 to TRBJ2-7, with D hard to call. The J call is doubtful: the DNA matches TRBJ2-4 better. The CDR3 is 16 amino acids. Germline loops: CDR1 MGHRA, CDR2 YSYEKL. CDR3 amino acids: CASSQDRIRGKNIQYF. As DNA, the CDR3 is TGCGCCAGCAGCCAAGATAGGATCCGAGGCAAAAACATTCAGTACTTC.

The chain links TRBV4-3 to TRBJ2-3; no firm D call. The end of the DNA is better explained by TRBJ1-4, so the J call may be wrong. In germline, CDR1 is LGHNA, CDR2 YSLEER. The CDR3 spans 12 residues. CDR3 sequence (DNA): TGCGCCAGCAGCCAAGGCGGAGAAAAACTGTTTTTT. Its translation is CASSQGGEKLFF.

V is TRBV20-1 and J is TRBJ1-5; D perhaps matches TRBD1 (6 bases). The CDR3 runs to 12 residues. In germline, CDR1 is DFQATT, CDR2 SNEGSKA (reference sequence). The germline V and J ends were trimmed by 4 bases and 3 bases, with 7 bases remaining between them. DNA of the CDR3: TGCAGTGCTACAGGGGTCAATCAGCCCCAGCATTTT. This gives the protein CSATGVNQPQHF.

The chain carries TRBV29-1 and TRBJ2-1, with 9 bases identical to TRBD1. The CDR3 contains 16 residues. V trimming: 3 bases; J trimming: 0 bases; junction bases outside the gene matches: 6. Germline-derived CDR1 and CDR2 are SQVTM and ANQGSEA. Here the CDR3 DNA reads TGCAGCGTTGAGGGGACAGGGATTAGCTCCTACAATGAGCAGTTCTTC. Translating gives CSVEGTGISSYNEQFF.